The present T cell receptor (beta chain) was sequenced within a study of T cells in tuberculosis. Study-wide points: Active tuberculosis alpha repertoires lay closer to GMM-specific TCRs than controls'.

Described time point: new active TB diagnosis, blood taken before or within 7 days of starting treatment. Measured with immunoSEQ multiplex PCR; TCRdb has only the in-frame clones, and not every one. The repertoire holds about 38,000 clones, approximately 95% seen once, with less than 5% in the top ten. Germline values: CDR1 SQVTM, CDR2 ANQGSEA. Trimming pared 3 bases from V and 5 bases from J, leaving 7 bases between. This CDR3 has 11 amino acids. Comments on this clone: Its cognate antigen is unknown.

The TCR was taken from an adult with tuberculosis. The specimen was PBMCs, collected at tuberculosis diagnosis. The rearrangement joins TRBV29-1 to TRBJ1-1, with unresolved D. This CDR3 is CSVDRLTEAFF. CDR3 DNA: TGCAGCGTTGACAGGTTAACTGAAGCTTTCTTT.